The present T cell receptor (beta chain) was sequenced within a study of shared clonotypes between healthy human individuals. Study results and caveats: The rarefaction results pointed to incomplete sorted-subset sequencing despite large depth.

A note on this clone: Its antigen is currently unknown.

Profiling relied on immunoSEQ multiplex PCR, and the TCRdb table lists in-frame clones only, not all of them. This repertoire shows 2 million to 2.5 million clones, 90% to 95% found once; its top ten account for about 0.39%. This clonotype originated in a man between 18 and 35 years old in good health. Some clones in this sample may be carry-over from other donors' samples. Sequenced: naive CD4+ T cells from PBMCs. Documented subset: CD45RA+ positively selected.

CDR3 region: CASSQQNSGANVLTF. Here the CDR3 DNA reads TGTGCCAGCAGCCAACAGAACTCTGGGGCCAACGTCCTGACTTTC. J is TRBJ2-6 and V is TRBV14; D is unclear. This CDR3 region has 15 residues. The V gene lost 2 bases and the J gene lost 0 bases, with 5 bases spanning the gap. Looked up from germline, CDR1 is SGHDN and CDR2 is FVKESK.